The 3 T cell receptor beta chains below were found in one sample sequenced in a study of blood T cell repertoires in COVID-19. Profiled with immunoSEQ multiplex PCR; TCRdb holds only in-frame clones, not every one. This table has about 400,000 clones, 88% appearing once. The sequenced sample was PBMCs or T cells enriched from blood (not recorded which). These receptors all come from a woman in her thirties or forties with acute COVID-19.

The CDR3 DNA sequence: TGTGCCAGCAGCTACGAGCCTTGGGCCGGGGCCAACGTCCTGACTTTC. Its protein is CASSYEPWAGANVLTF. The chain combines TRBV7-9 with TRBJ2-6, with unresolved D. This CDR3 region has 16 residues. From germline, CDR1 is SEHNR and CDR2 FQNEAQ (reference sequence). The ends were cut back, 4 bases at V and 4 bases at J, with 14 bases in the middle.

The rearrangement uses TRBV27 and TRBJ1-1, with 7 bases lining up with TRBD1. The CDR3 has 16 residues. Unmatched junction bases numbered 12, after V lost 6 bases and J lost 2 bases. CDR1 and CDR2 from the germline V gene are MNHEY and SMNVEV (reference sequence). The CDR3 loop reads CASSPPRDRFNTEAFF. CDR3 DNA sequence: TGTGCCAGCAGCCCACCTCGGGACAGATTCAACACTGAAGCTTTCTTT.

The chain is built from TRBV30 and TRBJ1-1, with TRBD1 matching 7 bases. Germline-derived CDR1 and CDR2 are GTSNPN and SVGIG (reference sequence). V lost 3 bases and J lost 6; bases outside the gene matches: 10. The CDR3 totals 14 residues. This chain's CDR3 is CAWRGGRGPAEAFF. The CDR3 bases are TGTGCCTGGAGGGGGGGAAGGGGGCCGGCTGAAGCTTTCTTT.